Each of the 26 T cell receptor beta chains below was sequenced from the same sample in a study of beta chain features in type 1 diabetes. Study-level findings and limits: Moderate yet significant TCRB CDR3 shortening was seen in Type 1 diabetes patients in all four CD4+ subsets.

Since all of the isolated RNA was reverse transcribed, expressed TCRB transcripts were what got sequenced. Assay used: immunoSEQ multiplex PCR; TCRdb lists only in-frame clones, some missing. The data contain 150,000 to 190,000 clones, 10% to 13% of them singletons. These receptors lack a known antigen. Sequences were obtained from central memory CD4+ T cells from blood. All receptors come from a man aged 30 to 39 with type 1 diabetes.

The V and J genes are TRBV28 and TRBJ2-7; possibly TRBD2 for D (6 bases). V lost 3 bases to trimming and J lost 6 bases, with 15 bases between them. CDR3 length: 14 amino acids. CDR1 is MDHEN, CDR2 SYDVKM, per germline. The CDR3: CASSFPSRGGEQYF. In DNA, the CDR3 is TGTGCCAGCAGTTTTCCCTCGCGGGGCGGCGAGCAGTACTTC.

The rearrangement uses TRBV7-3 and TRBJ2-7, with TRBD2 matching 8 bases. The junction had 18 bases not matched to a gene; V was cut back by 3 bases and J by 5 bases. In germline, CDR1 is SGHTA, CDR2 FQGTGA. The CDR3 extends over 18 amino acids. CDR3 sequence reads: CASSFGPPGAGAADEQYF. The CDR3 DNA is TGTGCCAGCAGCTTCGGGCCCCCGGGAGCGGGAGCAGCGGACGAGCAGTACTTC.

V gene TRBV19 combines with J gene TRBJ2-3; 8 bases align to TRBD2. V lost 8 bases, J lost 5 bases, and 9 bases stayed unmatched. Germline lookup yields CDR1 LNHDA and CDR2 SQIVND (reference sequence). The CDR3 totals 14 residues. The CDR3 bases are TGTGCCAGTTCCATCGGGGGGGCGAAAGATACGCAGTATTTT. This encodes CASSIGGAKDTQYF.

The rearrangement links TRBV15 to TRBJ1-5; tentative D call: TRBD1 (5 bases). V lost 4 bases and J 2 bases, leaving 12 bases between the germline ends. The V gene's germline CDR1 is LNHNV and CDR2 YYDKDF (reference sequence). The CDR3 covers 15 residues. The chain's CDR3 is CATSTGGDRNQPQHF. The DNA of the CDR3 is TGTGCCACCAGCACCGGAGGGGATCGCAATCAGCCCCAGCATTTT. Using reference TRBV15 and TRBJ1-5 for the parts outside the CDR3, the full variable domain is DAMVIQNPRYQVTQFGKPVTLSCSQTLNHNVMYWYQQKSSQAPKLLFHYYDKDFNNEADTPDNFQSRRPNTSFCFLDIRSPGLGDTAMYLCATSTGGDRNQPQHFGDGTRLSIL.

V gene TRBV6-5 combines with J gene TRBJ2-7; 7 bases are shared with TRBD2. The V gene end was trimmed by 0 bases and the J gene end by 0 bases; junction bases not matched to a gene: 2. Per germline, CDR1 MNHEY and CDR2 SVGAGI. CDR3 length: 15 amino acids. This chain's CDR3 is CASSYSLADSYEQYF. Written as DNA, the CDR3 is TGTGCCAGCAGTTACTCCCTAGCGGACTCCTACGAGCAGTACTTC.

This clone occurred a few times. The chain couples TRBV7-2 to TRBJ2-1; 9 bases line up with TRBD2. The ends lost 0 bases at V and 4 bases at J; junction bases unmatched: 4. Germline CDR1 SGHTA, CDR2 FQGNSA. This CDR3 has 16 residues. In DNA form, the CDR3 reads TGTGCCAGCAGCTTAGCGGATCTAGCGGGGTACAATGAGCAGTTCTTC. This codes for CASSLADLAGYNEQFF. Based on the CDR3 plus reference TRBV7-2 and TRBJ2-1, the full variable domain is GAGVSQSPSNKVTEKGKDVELRCDPISGHTALYWYRQSLGQGLEFLIYFQGNSAPDKSGLPSDRFSAERTGGSVSTLTIQRTQQEDSAVYLCASSLADLAGYNEQFFGPGTRLTVL.

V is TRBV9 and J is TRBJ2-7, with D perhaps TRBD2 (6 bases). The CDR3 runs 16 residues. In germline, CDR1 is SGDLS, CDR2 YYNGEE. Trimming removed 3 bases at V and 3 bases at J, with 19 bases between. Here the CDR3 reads CASSGYPGDLVYEQYF. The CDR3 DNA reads TGTGCCAGCAGCGGATACCCGGGAGATTTAGTCTACGAGCAGTACTTC. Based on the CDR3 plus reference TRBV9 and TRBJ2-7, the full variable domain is DSGVTQTPKHLITATGQRVTLRCSPRSGDLSVYWYQQSLDQGLQFLIQYYNGEERAKGNILERFSAQQFPDLHSELNLSSLELGDSALYFCASSGYPGDLVYEQYFGPGTRLTVT.

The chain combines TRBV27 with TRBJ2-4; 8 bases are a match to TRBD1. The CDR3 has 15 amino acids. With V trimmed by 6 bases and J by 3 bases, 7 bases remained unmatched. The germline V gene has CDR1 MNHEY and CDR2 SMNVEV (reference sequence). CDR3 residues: CASSIQGAGKNIQYF. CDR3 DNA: TGTGCCAGCAGCATCCAGGGGGCCGGCAAAAACATTCAGTACTTC.

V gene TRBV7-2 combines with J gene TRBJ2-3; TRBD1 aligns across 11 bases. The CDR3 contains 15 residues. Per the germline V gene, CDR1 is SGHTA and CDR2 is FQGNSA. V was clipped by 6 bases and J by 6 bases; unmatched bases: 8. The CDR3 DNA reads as TGTGCCAGCAGTGCGGGACAGGGGGGTGAGGATACGCAGTATTTT. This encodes CASSAGQGGEDTQYF.

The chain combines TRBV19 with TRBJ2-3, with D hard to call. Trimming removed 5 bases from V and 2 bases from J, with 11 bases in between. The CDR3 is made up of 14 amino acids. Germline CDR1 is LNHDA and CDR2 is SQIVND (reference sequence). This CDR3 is CASSFRLSTDTQYF. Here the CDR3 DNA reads TGTGCCAGTAGTTTCCGACTGTCCACAGATACGCAGTATTTT.

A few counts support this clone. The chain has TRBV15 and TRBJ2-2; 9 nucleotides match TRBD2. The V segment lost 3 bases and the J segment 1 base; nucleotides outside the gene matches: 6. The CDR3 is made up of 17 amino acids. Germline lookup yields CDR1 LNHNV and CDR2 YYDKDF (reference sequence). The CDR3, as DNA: TGTGCCACCAGCAGCGGCCTAGCGGGATTGAACACCGGGGAGCTGTTTTTT. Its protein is CATSSGLAGLNTGELFF.

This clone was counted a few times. Here the CDR3 reads CAISVTSGSYEQFF. The CDR3 coding sequence is TGTGCCATCAGCGTGACTAGCGGGAGTTATGAGCAGTTCTTC. The chain employs TRBV10-3 and TRBJ2-1; TRBD2 agrees at 12 bases. The CDR3 extends over 14 amino acids. CDR1 ENHRY and CDR2 SYGVKD come from the germline V gene. Germline trimming cut 6 bases from V and 8 bases from J; bases unmatched to any gene: 5.

CDR3 sequence (DNA): TGTGCCAGCAGCTTAAATGGACAGGCCTACGAGCAGTACTTC. This codes for CASSLNGQAYEQYF. The rearrangement uses TRBV7-2 and TRBJ2-7, with 7 bases matching TRBD1. With 2 bases clipped from V and 2 bases from J, the junction kept 3 bases outside the gene matches. The CDR3 length is 14 residues. Germline assignment: CDR1 SGHTA and CDR2 FQGNSA.

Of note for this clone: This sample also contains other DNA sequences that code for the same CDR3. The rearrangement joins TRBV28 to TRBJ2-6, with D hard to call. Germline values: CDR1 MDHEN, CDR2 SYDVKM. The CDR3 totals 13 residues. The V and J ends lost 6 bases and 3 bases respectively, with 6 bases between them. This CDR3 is CASSPGGANVLTF. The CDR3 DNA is TGTGCCAGCAGCCCCGGTGGGGCCAACGTCCTGACTTTC. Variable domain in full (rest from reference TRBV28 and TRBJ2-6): DVKVTQSSRYLVKRTGEKVFLECVQDMDHENMFWYRQDPGLGLRLIYFSYDVKMKEKGDIPEGYSVSREKKERFSLILESASTNQTSMYLCASSPGGANVLTFGAGSRLTVL.

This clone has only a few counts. Here the CDR3 DNA reads TGTGCCAGCAGTGAAGCCGGGGCCGGGACAGGGTTGAATGAGCAGTTCTTC. Its protein product is CASSEAGAGTGLNEQFF. The chain uses TRBV2 and TRBJ2-1; 9 nucleotides align to TRBD1. CDR3 length: 17 residues. From germline, CDR1 is SNHLY and CDR2 FYNNEI. V gave up 0 bases and J gave up 7 bases; unmatched junction bases: 10.

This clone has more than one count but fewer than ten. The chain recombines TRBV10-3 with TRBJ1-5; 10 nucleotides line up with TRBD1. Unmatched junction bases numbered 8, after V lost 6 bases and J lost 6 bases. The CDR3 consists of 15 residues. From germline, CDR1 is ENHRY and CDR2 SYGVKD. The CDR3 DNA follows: TGTGCCATCAGACCCGGGACAGGGGCGGGTCAGCCCCAGCATTTT. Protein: CAIRPGTGAGQPQHF.

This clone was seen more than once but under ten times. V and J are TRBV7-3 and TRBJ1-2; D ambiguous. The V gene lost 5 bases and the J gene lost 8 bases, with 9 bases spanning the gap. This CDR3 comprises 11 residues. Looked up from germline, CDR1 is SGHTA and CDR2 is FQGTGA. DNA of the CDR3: TGTGCCAGCAGCCTCCAACGGGGCTACACCTTC. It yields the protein CASSLQRGYTF. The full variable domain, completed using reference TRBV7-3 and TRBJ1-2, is GAGVSQTPSNKVTEKGKYVELRCDPISGHTALYWYRQSLGQGPEFLIYFQGTGAADDSGLPNDRFFAVRPEGSVSTLKIQRTERGDSAVYLCASSLQRGYTFGSGTRLTVV.

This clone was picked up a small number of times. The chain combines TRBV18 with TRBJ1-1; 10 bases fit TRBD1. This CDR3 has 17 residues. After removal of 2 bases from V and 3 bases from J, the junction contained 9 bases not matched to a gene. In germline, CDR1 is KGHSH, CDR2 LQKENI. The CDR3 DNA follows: TGTGCCAGCTCACCAACCCGACAGGGGGCGACGCACACTGAAGCTTTCTTT. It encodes CASSPTRQGATHTEAFF. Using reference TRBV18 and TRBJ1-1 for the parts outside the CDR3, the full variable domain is NAGVMQNPRHLVRRRGQEARLRCSPMKGHSHVYWYRQLPEEGLKFMVYLQKENIIDESGMPKERFSAEFPKEGPSILRIQQVVRGDSAAYFCASSPTRQGATHTEAFFGQGTRLTVV.

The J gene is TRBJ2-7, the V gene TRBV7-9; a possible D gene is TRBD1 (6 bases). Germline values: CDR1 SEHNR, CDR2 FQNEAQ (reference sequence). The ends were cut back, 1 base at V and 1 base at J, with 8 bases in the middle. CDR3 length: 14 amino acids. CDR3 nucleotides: TGTGCCAGCAGCTTAGTGGACAGTTCCTACGAGCAGTACTTC. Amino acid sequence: CASSLVDSSYEQYF.

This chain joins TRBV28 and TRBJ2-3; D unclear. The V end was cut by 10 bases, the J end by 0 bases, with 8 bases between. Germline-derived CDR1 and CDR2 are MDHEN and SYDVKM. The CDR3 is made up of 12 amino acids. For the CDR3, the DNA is TGTGCCACCACGACTAGCACAGATACGCAGTATTTT. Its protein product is CATTTSTDTQYF.

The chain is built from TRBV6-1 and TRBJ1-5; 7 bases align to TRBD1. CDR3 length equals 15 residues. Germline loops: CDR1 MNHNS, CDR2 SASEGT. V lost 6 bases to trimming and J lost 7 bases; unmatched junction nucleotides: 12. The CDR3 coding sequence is TGTGCCAGCAGGTACGGACAGGCAGCGGGCCAGCCCCAGCATTTT. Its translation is CASRYGQAAGQPQHF.

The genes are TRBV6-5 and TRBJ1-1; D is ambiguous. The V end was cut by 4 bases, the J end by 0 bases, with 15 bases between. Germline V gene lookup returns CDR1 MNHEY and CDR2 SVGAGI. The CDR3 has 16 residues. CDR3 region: CASSSWASLMNTEAFF. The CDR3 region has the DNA TGTGCCAGCAGTTCTTGGGCCAGTCTTATGAACACTGAAGCTTTCTTT.

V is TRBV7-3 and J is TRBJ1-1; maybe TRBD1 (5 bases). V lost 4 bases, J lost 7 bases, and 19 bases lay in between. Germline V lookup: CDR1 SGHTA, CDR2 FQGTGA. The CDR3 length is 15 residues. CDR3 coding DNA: TGTGCCAGCAGCTATATCCCCGGGGGAGGGGTTGAAGCTTTCTTT. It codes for CASSYIPGGGVEAFF.

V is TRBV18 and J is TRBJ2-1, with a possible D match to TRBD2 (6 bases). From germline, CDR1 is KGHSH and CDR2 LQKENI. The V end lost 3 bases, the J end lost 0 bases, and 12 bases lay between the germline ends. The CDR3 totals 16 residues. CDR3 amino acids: CASSPGRDPSYNEQFF. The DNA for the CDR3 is TGTGCCAGCTCACCCGGGCGGGATCCCTCCTACAATGAGCAGTTCTTC.

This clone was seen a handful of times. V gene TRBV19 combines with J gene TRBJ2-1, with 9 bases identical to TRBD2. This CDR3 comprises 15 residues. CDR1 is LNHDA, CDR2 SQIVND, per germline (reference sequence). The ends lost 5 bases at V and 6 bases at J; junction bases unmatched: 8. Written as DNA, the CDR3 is TGTGCCAGTAGTTCCTCGGGACTAGCTATCAATGAGCAGTTCTTC. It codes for CASSSSGLAINEQFF.

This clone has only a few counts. CDR3 nucleotide sequence: TGTGCCAGCTCACCACCGGACAGGGTAGGAGAGACCCAGTACTTC. Encoded protein: CASSPPDRVGETQYF. The rearrangement uses TRBV18 and TRBJ2-5; 8 positions match TRBD1. V shed 0 bases, J shed 4 bases, and the junction held 4 bases outside the gene matches. The CDR3 has 15 residues. Germline CDR1 KGHSH, CDR2 LQKENI.